Sequencing of this T cell receptor (beta chain) was carried out in a study of blood T cell repertoires in COVID-19. Study details: Whether acute or convalescent, the COVID-19 samples came from the United States, Italy and Spain.

TCRdb's table, derived via immunoSEQ multiplex PCR, lists solely in-frame clones and lacks some. The sample shows 350,000 to 450,000 clones, about 85% of them seen only once. Between the trimmed V and J ends, which lost 0 bases and 0 bases, there was a span of 18 bases. From germline, CDR1 is KGHSH and CDR2 LQKENI. CDR3 length: 19 residues. The V and J genes are TRBV18 and TRBJ1-3; D not certain. The receptor was derived from a woman between 18 and 29 years old with acute or convalescent COVID-19. The sequencing sample was made of peripheral blood. CDR3 nucleotide sequence: TGTGCCAGCTCACCACCGGGAGCCCTCGGAGGCATCTCTGGAAACACCATATATTTT. This gives the protein CASSPPGALGGISGNTIYF.